This T cell receptor beta chain stems from a study of blood T cell repertoires in COVID-19. Study-wide background: COVID-19 samples, acute and convalescent, were from the United States, Italy and Spain. Sources were T cells, B-cell-depleted T cells, or PBMCs; the material itself was cDNA or gDNA.

Original analysis: Cell counts per sample came from amplifying reference gene primers. TCRdb's copy holds only in-frame clones and misses some; the assay was immunoSEQ multiplex PCR. From that table come the V and J calls and clone size; the DNA was used to work out D and trimming. The profile covers tens of thousands of clones, with around 77% appearing a single time and about 15% taken by the ten largest. The CDR3 covers 14 residues. Germline assignment: CDR1 GTSNPN and CDR2 SVGIG (reference sequence). The V end lost 0 bases, the J end lost 6 bases, and 12 bases lay between the germline ends. The sequencing sample was made of peripheral blood. The source is a man aged 65 to 79 with active or convalescent COVID-19. The chain joins TRBV30 to TRBJ1-5; D not certain. CDR3 nucleotides: TGTGCCTGGAGTGTACCGGGTTTGGGTCAGCCCCAGCATTTT. As protein: CAWSVPGLGQPQHF. The variable domain in full, with the rest retrieved from reference TRBV30 and TRBJ1-5, is SQTIHQWPATLVQPVGSPLSLECTVEGTSNPNLYWYRQAAGRGLQLLFYSVGIGQISSEVPQNLSASRPQDRQFILSSKKLLLSDSGFYLCAWSVPGLGQPQHFGDGTRLSIL.